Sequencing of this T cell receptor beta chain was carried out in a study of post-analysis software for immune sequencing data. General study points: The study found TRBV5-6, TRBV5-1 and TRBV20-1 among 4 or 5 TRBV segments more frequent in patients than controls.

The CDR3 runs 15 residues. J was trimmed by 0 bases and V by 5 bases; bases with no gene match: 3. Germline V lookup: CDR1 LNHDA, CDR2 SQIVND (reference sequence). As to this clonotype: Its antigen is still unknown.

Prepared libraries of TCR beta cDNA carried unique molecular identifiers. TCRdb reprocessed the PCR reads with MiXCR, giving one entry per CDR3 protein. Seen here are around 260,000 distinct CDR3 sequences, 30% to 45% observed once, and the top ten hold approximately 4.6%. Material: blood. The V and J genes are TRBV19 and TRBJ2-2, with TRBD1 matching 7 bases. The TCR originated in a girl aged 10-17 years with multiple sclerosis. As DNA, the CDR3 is TGTGCCAGTAGTTCCGGGACAGCGAACACCGGGGAGCTGTTTTTT. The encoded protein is CASSSGTANTGELFF. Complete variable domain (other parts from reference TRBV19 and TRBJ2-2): DGGITQSPKYLFRKEGQNVTLSCEQNLNHDAMYWYRQDPGQGLRLIYYSQIVNDFQKGDIAEGYSVSREKKESFPLTVTSAQKNPTAFYLCASSSGTANTGELFFGEGSRLTVL.